Detailed here is one T cell receptor beta chain. Its specificity is not known. All patients were mismatch repair deficient, assessed by either PCR or immunohistochemistry. The record originates from a study of PD-1 blockade in mismatch repair-deficient tumors. Study-wide results and caveats: Tumor-resident clones, often undetectable pretreatment in blood, expanded then contracted after pembrolizumab.

The method was immunoSEQ multiplex PCR; TCRdb's version includes in-frame clones alone and lacks a portion of them. This table has about 51,000 clones, roughly 80% appearing once. The TCR comes from an adult with mismatch repair-deficient cancer. Specimen: peripheral blood, collected approximately 20 weeks after starting pembrolizumab.

The CDR3 here is CASSLTSGRTGELFF. CDR3 DNA sequence: TGTGCCAGCAGCTTAACTAGCGGGAGAACCGGGGAGCTGTTTTTT. The V gene is TRBV13, the J gene TRBJ2-2, with 11 bases that match TRBD2. The V gene's germline CDR1 is PRHDT and CDR2 FYEKMQ (reference sequence). This CDR3 is built from 15 residues. V lost 2 bases to trimming and J lost 5 bases; unmatched junction nucleotides: 1.